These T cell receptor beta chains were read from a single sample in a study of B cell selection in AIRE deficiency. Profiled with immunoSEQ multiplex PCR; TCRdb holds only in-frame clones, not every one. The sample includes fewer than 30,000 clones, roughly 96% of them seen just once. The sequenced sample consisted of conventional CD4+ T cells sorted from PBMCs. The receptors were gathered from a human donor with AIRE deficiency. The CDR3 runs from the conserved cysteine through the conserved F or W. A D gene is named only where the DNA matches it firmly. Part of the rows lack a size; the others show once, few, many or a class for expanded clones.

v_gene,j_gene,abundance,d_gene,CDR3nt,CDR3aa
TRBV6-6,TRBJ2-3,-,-,TGTGCCAGCAGCCCTGGGAAGTCCCGCACAGATACGCAGTATTTT,CASSPGKSRTDTQYF
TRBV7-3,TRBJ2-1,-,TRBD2,TGTGCCAGCAGCTTGAGCGGGGCCTACAATGAGCAGTTCTTC,CASSLSGAYNEQFF
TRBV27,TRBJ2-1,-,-,TGTGCCAGCAGTTCACTACCGGGACTGTACAATGAGCAGTTCTTC,CASSSLPGLYNEQFF
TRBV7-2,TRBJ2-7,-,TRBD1,TGTGCCAGCAGCCCGAGACAGGGGGCTTACGAGCAGTACTTC,CASSPRQGAYEQYF
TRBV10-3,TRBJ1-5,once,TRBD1,TGTGCCATCAGTGTCGGACAGGGTCAGCCCCAGCATTTT,CAISVGQGQPQHF
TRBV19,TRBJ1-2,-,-,TGTGCCAGTAAGCCCGAGAGACCCTATGGCTACACCTTC,CASKPERPYGYTF
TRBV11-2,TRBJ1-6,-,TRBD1,TGTGCCAGCAGCTTAGTCAGGGGGGGTACTCGCTCCTATAATTCACCCCTCCACTTT,CASSLVRGGTRSYNSPLHF
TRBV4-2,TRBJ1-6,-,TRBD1,TGTGCCAGCAGCCAAGGGGACAGGGAGCATTCACCCCTCCACTTT,CASSQGDREHSPLHF
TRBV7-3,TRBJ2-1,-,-,TGTGCCAGCAGCCGGACCGGGGAACAAGTTCTTGATGAGCAGTTCTTC,CASSRTGEQVLDEQFF
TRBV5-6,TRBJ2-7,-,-,TGTGCCAGCAGCTTGGGTAGGGCAATGGAGCAGTACTTC,CASSLGRAMEQYF
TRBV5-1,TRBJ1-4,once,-,TGCGCCAGCAGCTTGGTGTCGGGTGCAACTAATGAAAAACTGTTTTTT,CASSLVSGATNEKLFF
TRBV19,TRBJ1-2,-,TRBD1,TGTGCCAGTAGTGCACAGGGGGCCGGTGGCTACACCTTC,CASSAQGAGGYTF
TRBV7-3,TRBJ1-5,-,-,TGTGCCAGCAGCTTACAGGGACCTAGCAATCAGCCCCAGCATTTT,CASSLQGPSNQPQHF
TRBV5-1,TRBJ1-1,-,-,TGCGCCAGCAGCTTGAAGGCGAACACTGAAGCTTTCTTT,CASSLKANTEAFF
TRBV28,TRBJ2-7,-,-,TGTGCCAGCAGTTTGGTGGCGGGGACCTACGAGCAGTACTTC,CASSLVAGTYEQYF
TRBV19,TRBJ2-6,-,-,TGTGCCAGTAGTATTGCTGGGGCCAACGTCCTGACTTTC,CASSIAGANVLTF
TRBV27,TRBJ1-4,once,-,TGTGCCAGCAGTCCCCTCGACAGTTATAATGAAAAACTGTTTTTT,CASSPLDSYNEKLFF
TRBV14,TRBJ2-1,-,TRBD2,TGTGCCAGCAGCCAAGCTCCCAGCGGGAGGGCCTGGAATGAGCAGTTCTTC,CASSQAPSGRAWNEQFF
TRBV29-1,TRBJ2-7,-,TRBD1,TGCAGCGCTTATGTAGGGGGCGACGAGCAGTACTTC,CSAYVGGDEQYF
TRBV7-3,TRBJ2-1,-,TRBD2,TGTGCCAGCAGCACCACTAGCGGGGGTTACTCCTACAATGAGCAGTTCTTC,CASSTTSGGYSYNEQFF
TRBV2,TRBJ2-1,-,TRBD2,TGTGCCAGCAGCTATAGTGGACTAGCGGGCGTGTACAATGAGCAGTTCTTC,CASSYSGLAGVYNEQFF
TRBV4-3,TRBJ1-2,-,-,TGCGCCAGCAGCCAAGAGTGGGGAGGCGGCTACACCTTC,CASSQEWGGGYTF
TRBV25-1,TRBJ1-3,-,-,TGTGCCAGCAGTGAACATAGCTCTGGAAACACCATATATTTT,CASSEHSSGNTIYF
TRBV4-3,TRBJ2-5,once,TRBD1,TGCGCCAGCAGCCAAGATATACAGGGGATCCAAGAGACCCAGTACTTC,CASSQDIQGIQETQYF
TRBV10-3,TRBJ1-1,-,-,TGTGCCATCAGCCAACAGGGCTCGGGTACTGAAGCTTTCTTT,CAISQQGSGTEAFF
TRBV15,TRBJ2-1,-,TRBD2,TGTGCCACCAGCAGGGTTTTGGGAGGGTCCAATGAGCAGTTCTTC,CATSRVLGGSNEQFF
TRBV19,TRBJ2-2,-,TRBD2,TGTGCCAGTAGTAAAAGACTAGCGGGAGGCTCGGGGGAGCTGTTTTTT,CASSKRLAGGSGELFF